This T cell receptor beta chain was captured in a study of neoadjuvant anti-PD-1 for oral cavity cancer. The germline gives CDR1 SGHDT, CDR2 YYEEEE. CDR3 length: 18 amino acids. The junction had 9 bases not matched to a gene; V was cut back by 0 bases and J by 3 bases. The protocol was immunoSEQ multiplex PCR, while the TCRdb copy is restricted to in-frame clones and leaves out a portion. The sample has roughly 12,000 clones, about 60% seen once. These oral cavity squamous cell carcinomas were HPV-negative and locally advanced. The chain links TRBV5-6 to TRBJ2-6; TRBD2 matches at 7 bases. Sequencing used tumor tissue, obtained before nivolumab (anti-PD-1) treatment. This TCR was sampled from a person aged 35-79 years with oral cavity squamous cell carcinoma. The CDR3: CASSLVLAGVGGANVLTF. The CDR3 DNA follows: TGTGCCAGCAGCTTGGTTTTGGCGGGAGTAGGTGGGGCCAACGTCCTGACTTTC.